This TCR beta chain was identified during a study of blood T cell repertoires in COVID-19. There are 15 residues in the CDR3. J lost 0 bases, V lost 5 bases, and 3 bases had no gene match. The germline gives CDR1 LNHDA, CDR2 SQIVND (reference sequence). Profiling relied on immunoSEQ multiplex PCR, and the TCRdb table lists in-frame clones only, not all of them. The sample contains fewer than 500,000 clones, about 89% of which appear only once. This clone occurred once. The receptor was isolated from a woman aged 25-40 years with acute or convalescent COVID-19. The sequencing input was peripheral blood. The genes are TRBV19 and TRBJ2-1, with 8 bases aligning to TRBD2. CDR3 in DNA: TGTGCCAGTAGTTTACGGGGGGGCTCCTACAATGAGCAGTTCTTC. It translates to CASSLRGGSYNEQFF.